What follows describes a single TCR beta chain. The sample belongs to a study of control samples from healthy donors and cancer patients. Sequencing was performed with immunoSEQ multiplex PCR; in TCRdb, only in-frame clones are kept and a portion is missing. The sample lists about 190,000 clones; about 90% were seen once. The CDR3 is 15 residues long. Germline CDR1 and CDR2: SGHNT and YYREEE (reference sequence). The junction had 2 bases not matched to a gene; V was cut back by 0 bases and J by 3 bases. The chain has TRBV5-4 and TRBJ2-3; 9 bases match TRBD2. The clonotype comes from a man aged 30 to 39 in good health. Specimen: blood. CDR3 loop: CASSLGGGGTDTQYF. For the CDR3, the DNA is TGTGCCAGCAGCTTGGGCGGGGGGGGGACAGATACGCAGTATTTT.